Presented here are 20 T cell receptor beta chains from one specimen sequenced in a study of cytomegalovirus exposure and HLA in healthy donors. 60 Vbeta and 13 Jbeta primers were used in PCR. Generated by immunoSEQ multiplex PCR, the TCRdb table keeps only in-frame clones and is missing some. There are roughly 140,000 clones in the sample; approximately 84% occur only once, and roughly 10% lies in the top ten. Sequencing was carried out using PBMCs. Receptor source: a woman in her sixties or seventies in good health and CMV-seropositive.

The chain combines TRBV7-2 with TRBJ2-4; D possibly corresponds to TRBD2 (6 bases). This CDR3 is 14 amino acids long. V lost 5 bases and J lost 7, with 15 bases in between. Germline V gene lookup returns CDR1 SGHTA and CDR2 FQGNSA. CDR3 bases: TGTGCCAGCAGCCGGGACTTCACGAGGAACATTCAGTACTTC. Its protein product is CASSRDFTRNIQYF.

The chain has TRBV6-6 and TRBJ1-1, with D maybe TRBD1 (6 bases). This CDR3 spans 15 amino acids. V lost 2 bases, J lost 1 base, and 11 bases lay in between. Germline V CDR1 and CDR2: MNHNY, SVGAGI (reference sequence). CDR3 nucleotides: TGTGCCAGCAGTTACACACAGGGAACGAACACTGAAGCTTTCTTT. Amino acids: CASSYTQGTNTEAFF.

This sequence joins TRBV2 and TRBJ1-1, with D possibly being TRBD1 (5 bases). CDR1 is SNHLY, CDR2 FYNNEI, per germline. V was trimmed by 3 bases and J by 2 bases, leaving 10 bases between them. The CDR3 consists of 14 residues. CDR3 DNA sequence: TGTGCCAGCAGTGATATCGACAGCAACACTGAAGCTTTCTTT. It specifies CASSDIDSNTEAFF.

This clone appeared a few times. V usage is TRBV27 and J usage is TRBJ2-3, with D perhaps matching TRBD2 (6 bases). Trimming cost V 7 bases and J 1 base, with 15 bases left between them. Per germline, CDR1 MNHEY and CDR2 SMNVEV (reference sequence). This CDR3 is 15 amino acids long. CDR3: CASNALGGGTDTQYF. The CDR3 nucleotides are TGTGCCAGCAACGCTCTGGGCGGGGGCACAGATACGCAGTATTTT.

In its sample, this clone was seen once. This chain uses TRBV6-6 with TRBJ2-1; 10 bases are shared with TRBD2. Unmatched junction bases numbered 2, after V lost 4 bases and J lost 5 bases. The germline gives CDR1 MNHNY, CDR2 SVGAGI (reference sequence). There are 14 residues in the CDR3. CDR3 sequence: CASSSGTSDNEQFF. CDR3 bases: TGTGCCAGCAGTTCCGGGACTAGCGACAATGAGCAGTTCTTC.

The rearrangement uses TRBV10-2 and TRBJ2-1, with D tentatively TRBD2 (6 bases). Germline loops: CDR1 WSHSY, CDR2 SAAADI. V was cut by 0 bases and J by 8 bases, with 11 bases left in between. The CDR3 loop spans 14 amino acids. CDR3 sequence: CASSESGGSDEQFF. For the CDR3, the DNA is TGCGCCAGCAGTGAGTCCGGAGGGTCTGATGAGCAGTTCTTC.

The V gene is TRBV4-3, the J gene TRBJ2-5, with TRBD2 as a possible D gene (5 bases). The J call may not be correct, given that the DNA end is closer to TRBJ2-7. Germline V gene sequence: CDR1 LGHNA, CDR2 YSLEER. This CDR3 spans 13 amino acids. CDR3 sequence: CASSQETKFEQYF. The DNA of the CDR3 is TGCGCCAGCAGCCAAGAGACTAAGTTCGAGCAGTACTTC.

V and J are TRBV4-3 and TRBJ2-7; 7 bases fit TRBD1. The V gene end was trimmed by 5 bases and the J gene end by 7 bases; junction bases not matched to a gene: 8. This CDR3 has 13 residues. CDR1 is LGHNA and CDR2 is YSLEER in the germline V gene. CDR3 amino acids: CASSERGGQEQYF. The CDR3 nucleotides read TGCGCCAGCAGCGAAAGAGGGGGACAGGAGCAGTACTTC.

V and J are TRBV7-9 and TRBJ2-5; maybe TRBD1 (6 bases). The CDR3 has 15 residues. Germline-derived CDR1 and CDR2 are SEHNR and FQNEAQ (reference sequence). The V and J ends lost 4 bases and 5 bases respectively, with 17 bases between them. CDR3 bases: TGTGCCAGCAGCTCGGGACAAACCCCCGGGGAGACCCAGTACTTC. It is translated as CASSSGQTPGETQYF.

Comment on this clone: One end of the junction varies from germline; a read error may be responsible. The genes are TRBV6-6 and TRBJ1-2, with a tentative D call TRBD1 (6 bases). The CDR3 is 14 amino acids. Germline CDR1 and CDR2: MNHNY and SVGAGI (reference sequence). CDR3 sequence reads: CASRPGQINYVYTF. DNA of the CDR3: TGTGCCAGCAGACCCGGACAGATTAACTATGTCTACACCTTC.

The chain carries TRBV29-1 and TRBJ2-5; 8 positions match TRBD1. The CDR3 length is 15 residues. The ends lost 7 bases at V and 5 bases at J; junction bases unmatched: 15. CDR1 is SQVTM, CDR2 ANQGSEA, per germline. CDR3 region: CSAGARGRGRETQYF. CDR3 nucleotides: TGCAGCGCCGGGGCCCGCGGCAGGGGGCGGGAGACCCAGTACTTC.

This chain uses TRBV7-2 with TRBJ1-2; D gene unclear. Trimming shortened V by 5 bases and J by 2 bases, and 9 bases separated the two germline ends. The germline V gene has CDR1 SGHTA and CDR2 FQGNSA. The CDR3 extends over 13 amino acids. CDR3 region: CASSLDKNYGYTF. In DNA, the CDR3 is TGTGCCAGCAGCCTAGACAAGAACTATGGCTACACCTTC.

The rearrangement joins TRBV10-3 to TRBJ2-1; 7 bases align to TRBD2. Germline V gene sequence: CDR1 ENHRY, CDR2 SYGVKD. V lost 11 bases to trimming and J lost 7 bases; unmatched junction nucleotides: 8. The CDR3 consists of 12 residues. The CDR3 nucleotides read TGTGCCGCTAGCGGTCGAGGAAATGAGCAGTTCTTC. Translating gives CAASGRGNEQFF.

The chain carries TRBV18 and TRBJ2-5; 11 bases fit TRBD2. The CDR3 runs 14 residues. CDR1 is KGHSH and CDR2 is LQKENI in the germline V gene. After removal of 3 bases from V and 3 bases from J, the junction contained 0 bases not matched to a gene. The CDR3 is CASSPTSGKETQYF. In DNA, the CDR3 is TGTGCCAGCTCACCGACTAGCGGGAAAGAGACCCAGTACTTC.

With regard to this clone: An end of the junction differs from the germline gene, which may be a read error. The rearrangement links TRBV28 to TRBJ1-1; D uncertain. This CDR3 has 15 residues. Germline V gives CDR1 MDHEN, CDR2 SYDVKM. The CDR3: CASSTLLWQNAEAFF. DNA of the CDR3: TGTGCCAGCAGTACCCTTCTTTGGCAGAACGCTGAAGCTTTCTTT.

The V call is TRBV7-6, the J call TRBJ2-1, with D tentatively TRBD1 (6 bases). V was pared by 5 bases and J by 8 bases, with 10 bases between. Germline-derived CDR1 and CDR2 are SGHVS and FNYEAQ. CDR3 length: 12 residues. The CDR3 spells CASSNRVDEQFF. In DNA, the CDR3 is TGTGCCAGCAGCAACAGGGTCGATGAGCAGTTCTTC.

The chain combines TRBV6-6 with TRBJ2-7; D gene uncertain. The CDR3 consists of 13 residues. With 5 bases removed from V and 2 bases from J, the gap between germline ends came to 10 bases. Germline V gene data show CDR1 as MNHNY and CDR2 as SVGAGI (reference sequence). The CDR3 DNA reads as TGTGCCAGCAGTAGAGGTGGAACCTACGAGCAGTACTTC. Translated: CASSRGGTYEQYF.

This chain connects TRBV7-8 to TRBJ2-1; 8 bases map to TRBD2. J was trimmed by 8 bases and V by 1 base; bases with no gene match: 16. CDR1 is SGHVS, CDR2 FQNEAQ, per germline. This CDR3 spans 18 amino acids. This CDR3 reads CASSLGPRGAGEQDEQFF. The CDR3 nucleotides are TGTGCCAGCAGCTTAGGTCCCAGGGGAGCGGGAGAGCAGGATGAGCAGTTCTTC.

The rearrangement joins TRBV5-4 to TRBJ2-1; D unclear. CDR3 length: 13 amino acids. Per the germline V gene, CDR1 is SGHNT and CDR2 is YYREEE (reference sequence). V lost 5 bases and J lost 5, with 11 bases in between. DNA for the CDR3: TGTGCCAGCAGTTCCGCAGTGGACAATGAGCAGTTCTTC. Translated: CASSSAVDNEQFF. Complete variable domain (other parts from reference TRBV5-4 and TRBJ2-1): ETGVTQSPTHLIKTRGQQVTLRCSSQSGHNTVSWYQQALGQGPQFIFQYYREEENGRGNFPPRFSGLQFPNYSSELNVNALELDDSALYLCASSSAVDNEQFFGPGTRLTVL.

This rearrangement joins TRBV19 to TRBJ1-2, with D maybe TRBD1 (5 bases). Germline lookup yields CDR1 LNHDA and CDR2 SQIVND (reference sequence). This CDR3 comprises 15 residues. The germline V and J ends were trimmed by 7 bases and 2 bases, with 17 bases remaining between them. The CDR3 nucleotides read TGTGCCAGTAACAGGCCCGCTTTAGGGAACTATGGCTACACCTTC. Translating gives CASNRPALGNYGYTF.